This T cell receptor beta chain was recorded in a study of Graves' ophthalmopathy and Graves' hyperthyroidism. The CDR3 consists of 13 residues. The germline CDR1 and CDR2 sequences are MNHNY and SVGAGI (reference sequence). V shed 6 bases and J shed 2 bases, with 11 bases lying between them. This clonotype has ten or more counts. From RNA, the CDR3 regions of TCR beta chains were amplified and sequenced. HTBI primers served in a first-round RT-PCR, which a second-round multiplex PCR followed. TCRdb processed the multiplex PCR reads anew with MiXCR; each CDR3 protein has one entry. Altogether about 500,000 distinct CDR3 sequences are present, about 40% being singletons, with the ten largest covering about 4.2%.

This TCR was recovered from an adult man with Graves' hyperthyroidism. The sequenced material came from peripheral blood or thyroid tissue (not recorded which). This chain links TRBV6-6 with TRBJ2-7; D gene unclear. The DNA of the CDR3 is TGTGCCAGCAGCCACCCGTTTCCCTACGAGCAGTACTTC. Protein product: CASSHPFPYEQYF.